This entry features one TCR beta chain sequence. The repertoire was sequenced with immunoSEQ multiplex PCR; TCRdb's copy has only in-frame clones and lacks some. The data contain 300,000 to 400,000 clones, 73% of them seen just once; the ten biggest clones take up under 11%. This record comes from a study of shared clonotypes between healthy human individuals. Germline-derived CDR1 and CDR2 are SGHDT and YYEEEE. The length of the CDR3 is 13 residues. The germline V and J ends were trimmed by 4 bases and 3 bases, with 10 bases remaining between them. The study drew its donors from healthy HIV-negative adults without recent acute infections or vaccinations.

The specimen sequenced was memory CD4+ T cells sorted from blood. The subset: CD45RA-negative fraction. This receptor was obtained from a man aged 25 to 40 in good health. The V and J genes are TRBV5-6 and TRBJ2-5, with D uncertain. CDR3 protein: CASSRLTEETQYF. CDR3 bases: TGTGCCAGCAGCCGGCTCACGGAAGAGACCCAGTACTTC. Together with reference TRBV5-6 and TRBJ2-5, the CDR3 gives the full variable domain: DAGVTQSPTHLIKTRGQQVTLRCSPKSGHDTVSWYQQALGQGPQFIFQYYEEEERQRGNFPDRFSGHQFPNYSSELNVNALLLGDSALYLCASSRLTEETQYFGPGTRLLVL.